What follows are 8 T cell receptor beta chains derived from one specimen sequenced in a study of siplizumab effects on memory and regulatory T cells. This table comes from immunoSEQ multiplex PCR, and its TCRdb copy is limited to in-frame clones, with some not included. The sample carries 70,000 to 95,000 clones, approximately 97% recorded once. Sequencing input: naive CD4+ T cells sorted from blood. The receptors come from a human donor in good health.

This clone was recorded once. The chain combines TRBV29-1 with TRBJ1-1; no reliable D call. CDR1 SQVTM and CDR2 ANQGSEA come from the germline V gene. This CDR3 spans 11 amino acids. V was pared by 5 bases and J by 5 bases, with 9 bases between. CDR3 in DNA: TGCAGCGTTAAAAGGGAAACTGAAGCTTTCTTT. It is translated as CSVKRETEAFF.

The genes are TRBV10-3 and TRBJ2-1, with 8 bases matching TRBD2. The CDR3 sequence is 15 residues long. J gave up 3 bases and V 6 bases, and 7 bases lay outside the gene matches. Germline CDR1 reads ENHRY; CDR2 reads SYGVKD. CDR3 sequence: CAISSRGGNYNEQFF. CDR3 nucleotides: TGTGCCATCAGCTCACGGGGGGGGAACTACAATGAGCAGTTCTTC.

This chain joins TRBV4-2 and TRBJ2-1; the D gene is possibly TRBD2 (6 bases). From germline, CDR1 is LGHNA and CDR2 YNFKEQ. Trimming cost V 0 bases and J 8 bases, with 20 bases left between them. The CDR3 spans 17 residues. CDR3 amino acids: CASSQETLVGGGYEQFF. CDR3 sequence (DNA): TGTGCCAGCAGCCAAGAAACCCTAGTCGGTGGGGGGTATGAGCAGTTCTTC.

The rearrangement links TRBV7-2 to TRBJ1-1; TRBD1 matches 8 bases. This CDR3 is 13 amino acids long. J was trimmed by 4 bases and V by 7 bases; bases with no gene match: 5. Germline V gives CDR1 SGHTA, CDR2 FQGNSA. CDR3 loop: CASTRTGSTEAFF. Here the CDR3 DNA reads TGTGCCAGCACCCGGACAGGGAGCACTGAAGCTTTCTTT.

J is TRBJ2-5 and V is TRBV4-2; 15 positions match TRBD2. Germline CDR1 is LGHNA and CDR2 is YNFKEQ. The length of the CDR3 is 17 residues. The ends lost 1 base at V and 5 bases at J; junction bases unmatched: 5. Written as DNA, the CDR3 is TGTGCCAGCAGCCAAGGGACTAGCGGGGGGGCTAGGGAGACCCAGTACTTC. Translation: CASSQGTSGGARETQYF.

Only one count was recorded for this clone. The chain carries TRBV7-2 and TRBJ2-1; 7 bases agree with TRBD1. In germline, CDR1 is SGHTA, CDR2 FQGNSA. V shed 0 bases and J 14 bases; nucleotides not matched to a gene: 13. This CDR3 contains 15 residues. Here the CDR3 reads CASSLAGVGQPTKFF. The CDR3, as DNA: TGTGCCAGCAGCTTAGCGGGGGTGGGACAGCCGACAAAGTTCTTC.

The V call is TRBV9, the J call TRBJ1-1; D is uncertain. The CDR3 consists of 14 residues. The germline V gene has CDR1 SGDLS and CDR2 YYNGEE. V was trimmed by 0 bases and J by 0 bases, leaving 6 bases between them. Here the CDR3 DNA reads TGTGCCAGCAGCGTAGAGAACATGAACACTGAAGCTTTCTTT. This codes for CASSVENMNTEAFF. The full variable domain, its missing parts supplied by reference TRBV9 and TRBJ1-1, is DSGVTQTPKHLITATGQRVTLRCSPRSGDLSVYWYQQSLDQGLQFLIQYYNGEERAKGNILERFSAQQFPDLHSELNLSSLELGDSALYFCASSVENMNTEAFFGQGTRLTVV.

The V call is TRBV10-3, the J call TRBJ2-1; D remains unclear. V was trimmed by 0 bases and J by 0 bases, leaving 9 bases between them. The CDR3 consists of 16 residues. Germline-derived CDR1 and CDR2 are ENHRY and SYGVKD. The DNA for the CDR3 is TGTGCCATCAGTGAGTCTTACACGAGCTCCTACAATGAGCAGTTCTTC. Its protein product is CAISESYTSSYNEQFF.